This T cell receptor (beta chain) emerged from a study of T cells after posttransplantation cyclophosphamide. The CDR3 is 13 residues long. Germline V gives CDR1 LNHDA, CDR2 SQIVND (reference sequence). Trimming shortened V by 3 bases and J by 7 bases, and 10 bases separated the two germline ends. Study-wide results and limits: Skin or GI-infiltrating T cells shared few TRB sequences with blood.

Method: immunoSEQ multiplex PCR; TCRdb's copy keeps in-frame clones and lacks some. Of approximately 21,000 clones listed, 95% to 99% are singletons. About this clone itself: What it binds is unknown.

The rearrangement links TRBV19 to TRBJ2-1, with a weak D call TRBD2 (6 bases). The TCR comes from a man aged 35 to 55 in good health, CMV-negative, and a related stem cell transplant donor. Sequencing used naive CD8+ T cells sorted from PBMCs. CDR3 DNA sequence: TGTGCCAGTAGTATCGAGGGGAGGAATGAGCAGTTCTTC. Encoded protein: CASSIEGRNEQFF.